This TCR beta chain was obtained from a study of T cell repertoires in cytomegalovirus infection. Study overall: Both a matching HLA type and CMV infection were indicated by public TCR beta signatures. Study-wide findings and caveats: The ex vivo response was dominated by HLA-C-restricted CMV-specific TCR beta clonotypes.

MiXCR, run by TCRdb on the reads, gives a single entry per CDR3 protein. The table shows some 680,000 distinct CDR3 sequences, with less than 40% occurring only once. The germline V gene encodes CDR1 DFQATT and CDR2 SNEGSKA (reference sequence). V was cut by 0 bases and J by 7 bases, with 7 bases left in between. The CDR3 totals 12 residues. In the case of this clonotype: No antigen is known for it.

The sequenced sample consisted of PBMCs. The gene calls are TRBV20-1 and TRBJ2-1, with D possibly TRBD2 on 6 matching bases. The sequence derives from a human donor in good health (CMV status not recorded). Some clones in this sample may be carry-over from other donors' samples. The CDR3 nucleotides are TGCAGTGCTAGAGAGGGGGGAAATGAGCAGTTCTTC. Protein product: CSAREGGNEQFF.